These T cell receptor beta chains were read from a single sample in a study of T cell changes during pregnancy in multiple sclerosis. The repertoire was sequenced with immunoSEQ multiplex PCR; TCRdb's copy has only in-frame clones and lacks some. Of 25,000 to 35,000 clones listed, around nine tenths are singletons. The sequenced sample was CD4+ T cells from peripheral blood mononuclear cells, obtained in the first trimester of pregnancy. The source is a female donor in good health, enrolled as a control in a pregnancy study. Both conserved end residues are trimmed from each CDR3. The order of the fields is CDR3 protein, CDR3 length, V gene, J gene.

CDR3aa: ASRPGTAGGGYT; len: 12; v_gene: TRBV25-1; j_gene: TRBJ1-2
CDR3aa: ASSPRQGLYGYT; len: 12; v_gene: TRBV28; j_gene: TRBJ1-2
CDR3aa: ASSPTLLAVSYNEQF; len: 15; v_gene: TRBV27; j_gene: TRBJ2-1
CDR3aa: ASSKGGASGHNEQF; len: 14; v_gene: TRBV28; j_gene: TRBJ2-1
CDR3aa: ASSVFSGRSYNEQF; len: 14; v_gene: TRBV9; j_gene: TRBJ2-1
CDR3aa: ASSPQGAFGYT; len: 11; v_gene: TRBV11-1; j_gene: TRBJ1-2
CDR3aa: ASSSSRAGGNIQY; len: 13; v_gene: TRBV27; j_gene: TRBJ2-4
CDR3aa: ASSDIARRTDTQY; len: 13; v_gene: TRBV19; j_gene: TRBJ2-3
CDR3aa: ASSFGLAGTGELF; len: 13; v_gene: TRBV9; j_gene: TRBJ2-2
CDR3aa: ASSLAGLSSYEQY; len: 13; v_gene: TRBV7-2; j_gene: TRBJ2-7
CDR3aa: ASSLKGAGETQY; len: 12; v_gene: TRBV5-1; j_gene: TRBJ2-5
CDR3aa: ASSPGQGAYYGYT; len: 13; v_gene: TRBV7-9; j_gene: TRBJ1-2
CDR3aa: ASSKPPGQGAGGANVLT; len: 17; v_gene: TRBV21-1; j_gene: TRBJ2-6
CDR3aa: AVTSFRGWGYT; len: 11; v_gene: TRBV2; j_gene: TRBJ1-2
CDR3aa: ASSFPRDRGLTKYEQF; len: 16; v_gene: TRBV7-2; j_gene: TRBJ2-1
CDR3aa: ASSLDVVWTSGSYEQY; len: 16; v_gene: TRBV28; j_gene: TRBJ2-7
CDR3aa: ASSSTGVDTEAF; len: 12; v_gene: TRBV5-5; j_gene: TRBJ1-1
CDR3aa: ASSLVGGGIEDEQY; len: 14; v_gene: TRBV7-9; j_gene: TRBJ2-7
CDR3aa: ASSLRVAGTDEQY; len: 13; v_gene: TRBV7-9; j_gene: TRBJ2-7
CDR3aa: ASSYGTSGYNEQF; len: 13; v_gene: TRBV11-3; j_gene: TRBJ2-1
CDR3aa: ASSPGETEAF; len: 10; v_gene: TRBV5-4; j_gene: TRBJ1-1
CDR3aa: ASGSSNTGELF; len: 11; v_gene: TRBV11-2; j_gene: TRBJ2-2
CDR3aa: ASSDPGLAGGLSTDTQY; len: 17; v_gene: TRBV19; j_gene: TRBJ2-3
CDR3aa: ASSLASTSGAETQY; len: 14; v_gene: TRBV7-8; j_gene: TRBJ2-5
CDR3aa: ASSPFGGIGNEQF; len: 13; v_gene: TRBV7-2; j_gene: TRBJ2-1
CDR3aa: ASNGGRGSGNTIY; len: 13; v_gene: TRBV9; j_gene: TRBJ1-3
CDR3aa: ASSTSGTGELF; len: 11; v_gene: TRBV19; j_gene: TRBJ2-2
CDR3aa: AIKPGLAGGVTDTQY; len: 15; v_gene: TRBV10-3; j_gene: TRBJ2-3
CDR3aa: ASSRTSGMNEQF; len: 12; v_gene: TRBV4-1; j_gene: TRBJ2-1
CDR3aa: ASSLVVRAGAIHLYYEQY; len: 18; v_gene: TRBV5-1; j_gene: TRBJ2-7
CDR3aa: ASRLLADPSYEQY; len: 13; v_gene: TRBV6-1; j_gene: TRBJ2-7
CDR3aa: ASSLVGSGETQY; len: 12; v_gene: TRBV7-9; j_gene: TRBJ2-5
CDR3aa: ASSSGQHNSPLH; len: 12; v_gene: TRBV7-9; j_gene: TRBJ1-6
CDR3aa: ASSSRQGEMNTEAF; len: 14; v_gene: TRBV5-1; j_gene: TRBJ1-1
CDR3aa: ASSERTGDGYGYT; len: 13; v_gene: TRBV10-1; j_gene: TRBJ1-2
CDR3aa: ASSLGTILSYEQY; len: 13; v_gene: TRBV7-2; j_gene: TRBJ2-7
CDR3aa: SVEDRDYEQY; len: 10; v_gene: TRBV29-1; j_gene: TRBJ2-7
CDR3aa: ASSQGLAGVTGELF; len: 14; v_gene: TRBV5-4; j_gene: TRBJ2-2
CDR3aa: ASSTTSGRTGELF; len: 13; v_gene: TRBV7-2; j_gene: TRBJ2-2
CDR3aa: ASSFGTGGVQPQH; len: 13; v_gene: TRBV28; j_gene: TRBJ1-5
CDR3aa: ASSFKGGGHEQY; len: 12; v_gene: TRBV5-1; j_gene: TRBJ2-7
CDR3aa: ASSLTGQGGYEQY; len: 13; v_gene: TRBV4-3; j_gene: TRBJ2-7
CDR3aa: ASSRGSTGELF; len: 11; v_gene: TRBV7-9; j_gene: TRBJ2-2
CDR3aa: ASSQDAFSAGRLNYGYT; len: 17; v_gene: TRBV4-2; j_gene: TRBJ1-2
CDR3aa: AWSTRQGLRRGETQY; len: 15; v_gene: TRBV30; j_gene: TRBJ2-5
CDR3aa: SVPTEGIGGEAF; len: 12; v_gene: TRBV29-1; j_gene: TRBJ1-1
CDR3aa: ASSFLAGGRDTQY; len: 13; v_gene: TRBV7-8; j_gene: TRBJ2-3
CDR3aa: ASTFLGDSNYGYT; len: 13; v_gene: TRBV27; j_gene: TRBJ1-2
CDR3aa: ASSVRQGAFSGNTIY; len: 15; v_gene: TRBV19; j_gene: TRBJ1-3
CDR3aa: ASSLDRNTEAF; len: 11; v_gene: TRBV7-9; j_gene: TRBJ1-1